This entry describes one TCR beta chain. The sample belongs to a study of blood T cell repertoires in COVID-19. Original processing notes: It was from reference gene primer amplification that nucleated cell counts were estimated. TCRdb keeps only in-frame clones here, not all; method: immunoSEQ multiplex PCR. V and J calls and clone size are as listed in that table; D and trimming were resolved from the DNA. The sample lists over 250,000 clones, about 88% seen once, with about 0.99% in the top ten. Germline V gene data show CDR1 as SGHTA and CDR2 as FQGNSA. The length of the CDR3 is 14 residues. V shed 4 bases and J 5 bases; nucleotides not matched to a gene: 6.

Material: peripheral blood. The sequence derives from a woman aged 35 to 49 who had recovered from COVID-19. The gene calls are TRBV7-2 and TRBJ2-5; 8 bases agree with TRBD1. This CDR3 reads CASSSSGGRETQYF. The CDR3 DNA is TGTGCCAGCAGCTCCTCAGGGGGCCGGGAGACCCAGTACTTC.